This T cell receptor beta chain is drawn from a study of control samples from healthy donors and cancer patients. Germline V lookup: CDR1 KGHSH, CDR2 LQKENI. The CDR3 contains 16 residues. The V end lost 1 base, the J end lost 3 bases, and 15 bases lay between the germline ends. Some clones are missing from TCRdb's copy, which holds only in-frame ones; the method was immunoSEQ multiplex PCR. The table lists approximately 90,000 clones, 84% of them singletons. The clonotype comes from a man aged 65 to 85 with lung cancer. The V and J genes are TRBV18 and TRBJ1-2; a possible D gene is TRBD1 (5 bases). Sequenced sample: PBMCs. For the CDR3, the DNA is TGTGCCAGCTCACCACTTATGGGGGTATGGGACTATGGCTACACCTTC. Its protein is CASSPLMGVWDYGYTF.